A single sample gave rise to the 2 T cell receptor beta chains below, sequenced in a study of shared clonotypes between healthy human individuals. TCRdb keeps only in-frame clones here, not all; method: immunoSEQ multiplex PCR. The data hold roughly 530,000 clones, with 90% to 96% observed a single time. The sequencing input was naive CD4+ T cells sorted from blood. Sample subset: CD45RA+ positively selected. The source is a woman aged 25 to 39 in good health.

The chain carries TRBV28 and TRBJ2-7, with 11 bases identical to TRBD1. CDR3 length equals 15 residues. The germline CDR1 and CDR2 sequences are MDHEN and SYDVKM. Trimming removed 6 bases from V and 7 bases from J; junction bases left unmatched: 11. The CDR3 here is CASSPTVDRGLEQYF. DNA of the CDR3: TGTGCCAGCAGCCCGACCGTGGACAGGGGGCTAGAGCAGTACTTC.

The chain links TRBV2 to TRBJ2-3; D is possibly TRBD2 (5 bases). V lost 6 bases and J 0 bases, leaving 13 bases between the germline ends. Germline V gives CDR1 SNHLY, CDR2 FYNNEI. The CDR3 spans 15 residues. The CDR3 DNA reads as TGTGCCAGCAGGGAAAGGTCGGGGAGCACAGATACGCAGTATTTT. Protein sequence: CASRERSGSTDTQYF.